The T cell receptor (beta chain) under discussion was sequenced for a study of blood T cell repertoires in COVID-19. Whole-study context: T cells, B-cell-depleted T cells, or PBMCs supplied cDNA or gDNA.

Per the original methods: Reference gene primers were amplified, and this amplification served to estimate nucleated cell counts. TCRdb keeps only in-frame clones here, not all; method: immunoSEQ multiplex PCR. V, J and clone size were drawn from that table, and D and trimming were deduced from the DNA. Of roughly 200,000 clones listed, around 83% are singletons. The sequenced sample consisted of peripheral blood. The clonotype was recovered from an elderly woman with acute or convalescent COVID-19.

The CDR3: CASSSLTENTEAFF. In DNA, the CDR3 is TGCGCCAGCAGCTCGCTGACAGAGAACACTGAAGCTTTCTTT. This chain connects TRBV5-1 to TRBJ1-1; the D gene is possibly TRBD1 (5 bases). The germline gives CDR1 SGHRS, CDR2 YFSETQ. The V and J ends lost 3 bases and 1 base respectively, with 10 bases between them. The CDR3 is made up of 14 amino acids.